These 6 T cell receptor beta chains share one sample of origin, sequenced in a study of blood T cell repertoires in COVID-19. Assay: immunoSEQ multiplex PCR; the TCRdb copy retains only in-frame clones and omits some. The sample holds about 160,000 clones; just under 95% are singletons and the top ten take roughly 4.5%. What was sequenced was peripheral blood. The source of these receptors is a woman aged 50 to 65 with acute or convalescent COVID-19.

CDR3 coding DNA: TGTGCCAGCAGCCGGGACAGGGGTAATTCACCCCTCCACTTT. Its protein product is CASSRDRGNSPLHF. J is TRBJ1-6 and V is TRBV9, with 10 bases fitting TRBD1. From germline, CDR1 is SGDLS and CDR2 YYNGEE. V was clipped by 4 bases and J by 6 bases; unmatched bases: 1. This CDR3 contains 14 residues.

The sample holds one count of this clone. As DNA, the CDR3 is TGTGCCAGCAAGGCTGGCGGAGGCGGGAGCGGGGTAGGGAATGAGCAGTTCTTC. Residues: CASKAGGGGSGVGNEQFF. This chain links TRBV7-2 with TRBJ2-1; 7 nucleotides match TRBD2. Germline CDR1 reads SGHTA; CDR2 reads FQGNSA. Germline trimming cut 7 bases from V and 7 bases from J; bases unmatched to any gene: 22. The CDR3 contains 18 residues.

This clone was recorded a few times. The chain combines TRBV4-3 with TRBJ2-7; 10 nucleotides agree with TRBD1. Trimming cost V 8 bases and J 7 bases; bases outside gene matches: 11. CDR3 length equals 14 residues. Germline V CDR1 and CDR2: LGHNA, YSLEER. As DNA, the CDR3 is TGCGCCAGCTCTTCCCGGGACAGGGGAGGGGAGCAGTACTTC. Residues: CASSSRDRGGEQYF.

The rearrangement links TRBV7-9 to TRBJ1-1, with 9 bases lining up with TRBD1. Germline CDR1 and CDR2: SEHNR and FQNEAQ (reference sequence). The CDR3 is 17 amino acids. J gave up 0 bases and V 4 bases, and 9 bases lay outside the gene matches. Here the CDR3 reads CASSSGQGEGMNTEAFF. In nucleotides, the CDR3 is TGTGCCAGCAGCTCGGGACAGGGTGAGGGAATGAACACTGAAGCTTTCTTT. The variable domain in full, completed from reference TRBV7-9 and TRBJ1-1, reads DTGVSQNPRHKITKRGQNVTFRCDPISEHNRLYWYRQTLGQGPEFLTYFQNEAQLEKSRLLSDRFSAERPKGSFSTLEIQRTEQGDSAMYLCASSSGQGEGMNTEAFFGQGTRLTVV.

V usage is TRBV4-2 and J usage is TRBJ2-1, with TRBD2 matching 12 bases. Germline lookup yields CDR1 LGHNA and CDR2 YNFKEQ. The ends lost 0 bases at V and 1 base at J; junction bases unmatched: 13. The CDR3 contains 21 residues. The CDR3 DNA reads TGTGCCAGCAGCCAAGATTGGGGAGCTAGCGGGGGGGCCCGTTCCTACAATGAGCAGTTCTTC. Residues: CASSQDWGASGGARSYNEQFF.

The CDR3 region is CASSSRSDTEAFF. In nucleotides, the CDR3 is TGTGCCAGTAGTAGCAGGTCCGACACTGAAGCTTTCTTT. V usage is TRBV19 and J usage is TRBJ1-1, with D unresolved. Trimming took 4 bases from V and 3 from J, leaving 9 bases between them. Looked up from germline, CDR1 is LNHDA and CDR2 is SQIVND (reference sequence). The CDR3 has 13 amino acids.